Detailed here is one T cell receptor (beta chain). The antigen it binds to is not known. Base qualities are missing; no much larger clone stands one base away. The sample is drawn from a study of cytomegalovirus exposure and HLA in healthy donors (dated by TCRdb to 2015 to 2018). Background for the entire study: An earlier analysis of roughly 500 of the donors reported about 290 Gb of sequence data and 117 million unique TCR beta sequences from approximately 180 million T cells. An early release covering about 600 HLA-typed donors comprised roughly 300 gigabases of sequencing data and 65 million to 100 million unique TCR sequences. Of the 300 to 400 genotyped donors, approximately 80% fell in the genetic ancestry cluster associated with self-reported Caucasian donors. The study aimed to test whether signatures of past pathogen exposure could be identified by cataloging public T cell receptors. The study profiled the T cell repertoires of around 700 subjects by immunosequencing and related them to cytomegalovirus serostatus. A separate validation cohort of 100 to 150 different subjects was used in addition to the 666-subject first cohort. High-throughput TCR immunosequencing, statistical association of individual TCRs with disease status, and machine learning were combined to predict cytomegalovirus infection status. A later analysis re-analyzed previously published TCR beta repertoires from hundreds of donors and added high-resolution HLA genotyping to study TCR occurrence patterns. In the later analysis, no new phenotypic data were used to find candidate immune exposures; instead, reliance was placed on TCR beta sequences and their occurrence across donors. An earlier analysis of approximately 580 of the donors used high-throughput TCR beta sequencing to judge whether each TCR beta V gene segment behaved as functional or pseudogenic. Donor age, sex, ethnicity and CMV serostatus were compiled alongside the repertoire data. Genome-wide SNP genotypes for about 60% of the roughly 670 donors were used in a later genetic analysis, which treated that subset as a discovery cohort. Every repertoire in the discovery cohort had been generated on one and the same sequencing platform. HLA typing included class I and class II loci at four-digit resolution. The number of donors typed differed by locus, with 629-630 for A, B, C, DRB1 and DQB1, around 500 for DQA1, 600 to 610 for DPA1, and around 460 for DPB1. Five DR-DQ haplotypes were handled as single units for association and clustering because linkage in the cohort was strong. On average, about 200,000 unique TCR beta nucleotide sequences were sequenced per donor among more than 350 genotyped donors of the cohort, with roughly 19% of those sequences being non-productive.

Library method: the immunoSEQ multiplex PCR assay. The multiplex PCR relied on a mix of 60 forward primers for TCR Vbeta segments and 13 reverse primers for TCR Jbeta segments. The CDR3 region of rearranged TCR beta genes was amplified from genomic DNA by a multiplex PCR assay. The amplified TCR beta libraries were sequenced on the Illumina HiSeq System as 87-base-pair reads. The published analysis was carried out like this. Across the 670 or so repertoires, a later analysis counted tens of millions of unique TCR beta chains, around 10 million of which were shared by at least two donors. To remove PCR and sequencing errors, raw reads were error-corrected and collapsed into unique sequences using a nearest-neighbor algorithm that merged closely related sequences. To assign V, D and J gene segments, CDR3 sequences were aligned to IMGT reference sequences. For a sequence to be retained, a match of at least six nucleotides to both a V gene segment and a J gene segment was required. A rearrangement counted as productive if the CDR3 had no stop codons and remained in frame with V and J, and every other rearrangement counted as non-productive. Following IMGT convention, CDR3 was defined as the stretch from the second conserved V-encoded cysteine up to the conserved J-encoded phenylalanine. Sequences without an unambiguous match to a single V gene segment were excluded from the earlier analysis of over 500 of the donors. In an earlier analysis of around 600 of the donors, V segments were called functional above 56.7% productive rearrangements and were called segregating when the between-donor standard deviation exceeded 5%. A statistical classification framework was developed to diagnose cytomegalovirus status using the catalog of TCR beta chain sequences. A later analysis assigned V and J genes by comparing TCR nucleotide sequences with IMGT/GENE-DB human TR gene sequences. A later analysis assigned CDR3 sequences and most-parsimonious VDJ recombination scenarios with the TCRdist pipeline. In a later analysis, each TCR beta chain was defined by its CDR3 amino acid sequence together with its V-gene family, and reads without a unique V-gene family were excluded. As a way to deal with suspected cross-contamination and a sequencing artifact, a later analysis dropped 500 to 700 nucleotide sequences that were highly shared and had low generation probability. In a later analysis, a clonal expansion index for each public chain was calculated from normalized within-repertoire ranks of inferred template counts. Generation probabilities in a later analysis came from a VDJ recombination model fitted to out-of-frame rearrangements, and those results were checked against IGoR. A later analysis scored TCR-TCR, TCR-HLA and TCR-CMV co-occurrence with hypergeometric tests, applying a repertoire-size bias correction to TCR pairs. To estimate false discovery rates, a later analysis permuted the HLA or CMV assignments 20 times. In a later analysis, co-occurring TCRs were grouped using DBSCAN, and TCRdist sequence similarity was added for clustering within HLA-allele-positive subsets. Co-occurrence clustering excluded repertoires with fewer than 30,000 or more than 120,000 public chains, plus five with anomalous nucleotide sharing. TCRdb stores this immuneACCESS table with in-frame sequences only. Part of the clones is absent; in the studies checked, under half of the shortfall reflects unresolved V genes, and no reason is known for the rest. The D gene and trimming were derived from the DNA, and the V and J assignments and clone size from that table. The sample includes over 130,000 clones, with 61% observed a single time. Together, the top ten hold less than 2% of the sample.

The cohort was made up of approximately 670 healthy bone marrow donors. All cohort members were sampled while nominally healthy, although unrecorded immune exposures were likely present. The donor was CMV seronegative and belonged to the group of 320 or so seronegative cohort members. A peripheral blood sample was collected from each donor, and TCR beta sequencing was performed on peripheral blood mononuclear cells. The Qiagen DNeasy Blood Extraction Kit was used to extract genomic DNA from the blood cell samples. The study at large found these results: Three of the identified cytomegalovirus-associated TCR beta chains were confirmed in vitro to be specific for cytomegalovirus antigens. HLA typing was unavailable for some donors at each locus, so association tests used only the typed subset. Linkage disequilibrium might explain the correlated functional status among segregating V segments, but an unknown experimental factor could not be excluded. A later genetic analysis reported fewer N-insertions in productive TCRs among donors in an Asian-associated ancestry cluster than the roughly 690-donor mean. Compared with equally common non-associated chains, HLA-associated TCR beta chains in a later analysis were more clonally expanded and had lower generation probabilities. A further reported finding was that TCR beta sequences accurately predicted the HLA-A and HLA-B alleles for most subjects in the first cohort. The only immune exposure information available for the cohort was CMV serostatus. Most CMV-associated TCR beta chains appeared to be HLA-restricted in a later analysis, and the HLA associations seemed to be driven largely by CMV exposure. In the study, some 180 TCR beta chains were listed as associated with cytomegalovirus. Some IMGT-functional V segments, including TRBV6-2 and TRBV6-3, could not be told apart with the 87-base-pair reads, so those segments were excluded. The presence/absence analyses assumed that sequencing depth was roughly uniform across donors, and that assumption may not be true. Cytomegalovirus status was reported to be diagnosed by the classifier with high specificity and sensitivity in both the original and validation cohorts. In a later analysis, several top co-occurrence clusters were reported to appear linked to parvovirus B19, influenza, CMV and Epstein-Barr virus. A later analysis found that TCR association rates varied across HLA loci, with DRB1 alleles showing the most associated TCRs and HLA-C alleles the fewest. Broadly in line with IMGT annotations, most TCR beta V segments showed up in productive rearrangements about 90% or about 30% of the time in an earlier analysis of 450 to 600 of the donors. The authors suggested that the approach could potentially be generalized to other disease states and immunological phenotypes. An association between a missense DCLRE1C variant and V-gene and J-gene trimming of TCR beta chains was found in a later genetic analysis and replicated in an independent cohort. While some public TCRs were present in many individuals, most TCR sequences turned up only very rarely across donors. Only TCR beta chains were sequenced in this cohort, and the absence of alpha or paired-chain data limited detectable features. The sequencing pipeline was judged likely to have produced a cluster of highly shared sequence variants as a technical artifact. Assigning TCR associations to individual alleles was difficult when HLA alleles, especially DR and DQ, strongly co-occurred. Because counts were too low, about 18 rarely observed V segments, including chromosome 9 orphons, were excluded from the earlier analysis of some 590 of the donors. At a false discovery rate of 0.05, a later analysis linked some 18,000 TCR beta sequences to specific HLA alleles.

Including cysteine and phenylalanine, the CDR3 has 16 amino acids. The only DNA kept is the CDR3, 48 bases in frame from the first base. The germline V gene sets CDR1 to SGHTA and CDR2 to FQGNSA. For this chain, trimming is 7 bases at the V end and 1 base at the J end, and the number of junction bases without a gene match is 8. The chain was built from TRBV7-2 and TRBJ2-2, with TRBD2 identical over 8 junction bases. The source of this sequence is a male donor in good health and CMV-seronegative. The sequenced material came from PBMCs. This receptor has the CDR3 CASIHLSGGNTGELFF. The DNA sequence is given as TGTGCCAGCATCCACTTAAGCGGGGGGAACACCGGGGAGCTGTTTTTT. The variable domain in full, with residues beyond the CDR3 obtained from the reference TRBV7-2 and TRBJ2-2 genes, is GAGVSQSPSNKVTEKGKDVELRCDPISGHTALYWYRQSLGQGLEFLIYFQGNSAPDKSGLPSDRFSAERTGGSVSTLTIQRTQQEDSAVYLCASIHLSGGNTGELFFGEGSRLTVL.